The 29 T cell receptor beta chains below all came from one sample that was sequenced in a study of cytomegalovirus exposure and HLA in healthy donors (dated by TCRdb to about 2017). Library construction relied on the immunoSEQ multiplex PCR assay. For the multiplex PCR, a mixture combining 60 forward primers for TCR Vbeta segments and 13 reverse primers for TCR Jbeta segments was used. Held by TCRdb, this immuneACCESS table contains in-frame sequences only and omits some clones. Under half of the omission traces to an unresolved V gene where checked; the cause of the rest is unknown. Counted in this sample were about 150,000 clones; roughly 73% of them appeared once. Clones ranked in the top ten supply around 1.5% of the sample. The sequenced sample consisted of PBMCs. The receptors originated from a woman aged 30 to 39 in good health and CMV-seronegative.

This clone was recorded only once. The CDR3 spells CASSPRGQGQPQHF. CDR3 DNA: TGTGCCAGCAGCCCCAGGGGGCAGGGACAGCCCCAGCATTTT. The chain links TRBV27 to TRBJ1-5; 8 bases align to TRBD1. Germline V gene lookup returns CDR1 MNHEY and CDR2 SMNVEV (reference sequence). The CDR3 extends over 14 amino acids. Germline trimming cut 6 bases from V and 7 bases from J; bases unmatched to any gene: 8.

The chain joins TRBV9 to TRBJ1-2; possibly TRBD1 for D (6 bases). The CDR3 contains 15 residues. Trimming took 4 bases from V and 6 from J, leaving 19 bases between them. Germline V lookup: CDR1 SGDLS, CDR2 YYNGEE. Here the CDR3 reads CASSLFSGGPDGYTF. The CDR3 nucleotides are TGTGCCAGCAGCCTCTTCAGCGGGGGCCCTGATGGCTACACCTTC.

The chain recombines TRBV5-1 with TRBJ2-5; possibly TRBD2 for D (6 bases). Germline assignment: CDR1 SGHRS and CDR2 YFSETQ. V lost 5 bases to trimming and J lost 4 bases, with 15 bases between them. There are 14 residues in the CDR3. DNA of the CDR3: TGCGCCAGCAGTGTGGAGGGGCGGCGAGAGACCCAGTACTTC. Translated, it gives CASSVEGRRETQYF.

A few counts support this clone. The rearrangement links TRBV5-1 to TRBJ2-7, with 9 bases lining up with TRBD2. CDR1 and CDR2 (germline): SGHRS, YFSETQ. The CDR3 has 14 residues. The V and J ends lost 0 bases and 8 bases, in that order; junction bases with no gene match: 6. The CDR3 DNA sequence: TGCGCCAGCAGCTTGGGAGCGGGGGGTATTCAGCAGTACTTC. Translated: CASSLGAGGIQQYF.

This chain links TRBV18 with TRBJ1-1; D is possibly TRBD1 (5 bases). The germline gives CDR1 KGHSH, CDR2 LQKENI. This CDR3 has 15 amino acids. Trimming took off 0 bases at V and 1 base at J, with 9 bases between the two ends. Written as DNA, the CDR3 is TGTGCCAGCTCACCACCGGGACTGAGGAACACTGAAGCTTTCTTT. Protein product: CASSPPGLRNTEAFF.

The chain couples TRBV5-1 to TRBJ2-5; 10 nucleotides line up with TRBD2. V dropped 7 bases and J dropped 2; count of bases not matched to a gene: 11. The CDR3 extends over 16 amino acids. In germline, CDR1 is SGHRS, CDR2 YFSETQ. The CDR3 protein is CASARHVAGGQETQYF. Written as DNA, the CDR3 is TGCGCCAGCGCCCGTCATGTAGCGGGGGGACAAGAGACCCAGTACTTC.

The CDR3 sequence is CSVLQGPNTEAFF. CDR3 sequence (DNA): TGCAGCGTCCTACAGGGCCCGAACACTGAAGCTTTCTTT. The V gene is TRBV29-1, the J gene TRBJ1-1, with D possibly being TRBD1 (6 bases). Germline-derived CDR1 and CDR2 are SQVTM and ANQGSEA. The CDR3 runs to 13 residues. V lost 6 bases and J 1 base, leaving 12 bases between the germline ends.

V is TRBV18 and J is TRBJ1-1; D ambiguous. V was shortened by 6 bases and J by 1 base, with 9 bases between the two germline ends. The CDR3 covers 13 residues. Germline lookup yields CDR1 KGHSH and CDR2 LQKENI. CDR3 sequence: CASSRDTNTEAFF. As DNA, the CDR3 is TGTGCCAGCTCCCGAGACACGAACACTGAAGCTTTCTTT.

The J gene is TRBJ2-3, the V gene TRBV19; D is unclear. The V end lost 6 bases, the J end lost 1 base, and 8 bases lay between the germline ends. The CDR3 length is 13 residues. Germline CDR1 LNHDA, CDR2 SQIVND (reference sequence). The CDR3 spells CASSTPGTDTQYF. The CDR3 nucleotides read TGTGCCAGTAGCACCCCAGGCACAGATACGCAGTATTTT.

The chain is built from TRBV5-5 and TRBJ1-1; no clear D gene. Trimming cost V 2 bases and J 2 bases, with 10 bases left between them. Germline values: CDR1 SGHKS, CDR2 YYEKEE (reference sequence). The CDR3 runs 14 residues. The CDR3 protein is CASSLQPVNTEAFF. The CDR3 DNA reads as TGTGCCAGCAGCTTACAGCCGGTAAACACTGAAGCTTTCTTT.

The V gene is TRBV21-1, the J gene TRBJ2-7; the table assigns TRBD1, which was not confirmed against the DNA. TRBV21-1 is tagged as a pseudogene. This CDR3 has 20 residues. CDR3 sequence reads: CASSTAFGPGHPTESYEQYF. CDR3 bases: TGTGCCAGCAGCACCGCTTTCGGTCCGGGACACCCAACAGAATCCTACGAGCAGTACTTC.

The chain links TRBV19 to TRBJ1-2; D is perhaps TRBD1 (5 bases). V dropped 5 bases and J dropped 4 bases, with 17 bases sitting between them. CDR1 LNHDA and CDR2 SQIVND come from the germline V gene (reference sequence). The CDR3 loop spans 15 amino acids. The CDR3 is CASSPLLGATYGYTF. DNA for the CDR3: TGTGCCAGTAGTCCCCTCCTAGGGGCCACCTATGGCTACACCTTC.

This clone was counted a few times. This chain links TRBV5-3 with TRBJ1-4; D remains ambiguous. TRBV5-3 is given ORF status, its function remaining uncertain. Between the trimmed V and J ends, which lost 9 bases and 5 bases, there was a span of 14 bases. The CDR3 totals 13 residues. In DNA, the CDR3 is TGTGCCACCCCGGGAGGGTTGAATGAAAAACTGTTTTTT. This sequence encodes CATPGGLNEKLFF.

This clone occurred once. The V gene is TRBV7-2, the J gene TRBJ2-7; possible D gene TRBD1, 5 bases. In germline, CDR1 is SGHTA, CDR2 FQGNSA. Trimming shortened V by 2 bases and J by 2 bases, and 10 bases separated the two germline ends. The CDR3 runs to 14 residues. The CDR3 nucleotides are TGTGCCAGCAGCTTAAGCCGACAGACCTACGAGCAGTACTTC. Amino acid sequence: CASSLSRQTYEQYF.

The chain carries TRBV9 and TRBJ1-6; 8 positions agree with TRBD1. From germline, CDR1 is SGDLS and CDR2 YYNGEE. The length of the CDR3 is 16 residues. V shed 3 bases and J 8 bases; nucleotides not matched to a gene: 10. CDR3 sequence (DNA): TGTGCCAGCAGCGGACGCCAGACAGGGGTACATTCACCCCTCCACTTT. Protein: CASSGRQTGVHSPLHF.

V gene TRBV7-3 combines with J gene TRBJ2-3; D might be TRBD2 (6 bases). CDR1 is SGHTA and CDR2 is FQGTGA in the germline V gene. The CDR3 is made up of 14 amino acids. V was shortened by 5 bases and J by 4 bases, with 13 bases between the two germline ends. CDR3 protein: CASSLGTSPDTQYF. CDR3 coding DNA: TGTGCCAGCAGCCTTGGAACTAGCCCAGATACGCAGTATTTT.

The sample holds one count of this clone. The CDR3 sequence is CASRPTGVGNQPQHF. The CDR3 DNA reads as TGCGCCAGCAGACCGACAGGGGTTGGCAATCAGCCCCAGCATTTT. The chain has TRBV5-1 and TRBJ1-5, with 8 positions matching TRBD1. Germline values: CDR1 SGHRS, CDR2 YFSETQ. The CDR3 loop spans 15 amino acids. The junction had 6 bases not matched to a gene; V was cut back by 5 bases and J by 2 bases.

Worth noting for this clone: A junction end diverges from the germline sequence, so it may reflect a read error. The chain uses TRBV6-5 and TRBJ1-2; D might be TRBD1 (6 bases). The CDR3 sequence is 15 residues long. Per germline, CDR1 MNHEY and CDR2 SVGAGI. CDR3 nucleotide sequence: TGTGCCAGCAGTTCATCAGGGGAAGTTCTCTATGACTACACCTTC. Translated, it gives CASSSSGEVLYDYTF.

This clone was picked up one time. The genes are TRBV30 and TRBJ2-2; 7 positions match TRBD2. With 3 bases clipped from V and 1 base from J, the junction kept 5 bases outside the gene matches. Germline V gene sequence: CDR1 GTSNPN, CDR2 SVGIG (reference sequence). The CDR3 runs 15 residues. The CDR3 loop is CAWRALAGNTGELFF. Here the CDR3 DNA reads TGTGCCTGGAGGGCCTTAGCGGGGAACACCGGGGAGCTGTTTTTT.

V and J are TRBV7-9 and TRBJ2-4, with 9 bases aligning to TRBD1. V was clipped by 5 bases and J by 3 bases; unmatched bases: 8. Germline CDR1 is SEHNR and CDR2 is FQNEAQ (reference sequence). This CDR3 spans 16 amino acids. In DNA, the CDR3 is TGTGCCAGCAGCCCTTGGACAGGGGATGACAAAAACATTCAGTACTTC. This codes for CASSPWTGDDKNIQYF. Full variable domain (outside the CDR3, taken from reference TRBV7-9 and TRBJ2-4): DTGVSQNPRHKITKRGQNVTFRCDPISEHNRLYWYRQTLGQGPEFLTYFQNEAQLEKSRLLSDRFSAERPKGSFSTLEIQRTEQGDSAMYLCASSPWTGDDKNIQYFGAGTRLSVL.

The chain recombines TRBV9 with TRBJ2-5; TRBD2 agrees at 7 bases. The trim removed 0 bases at V and 1 base at J, leaving 9 bases unmatched. This CDR3 contains 17 residues. The germline V gene has CDR1 SGDLS and CDR2 YYNGEE. CDR3 in amino acids: CASSVGASGGLQETQYF. Here the CDR3 DNA reads TGTGCCAGCAGCGTAGGGGCCTCGGGGGGACTCCAAGAGACCCAGTACTTC.

The chain links TRBV2 to TRBJ1-4; 8 positions match TRBD1. The germline V gene has CDR1 SNHLY and CDR2 FYNNEI. This CDR3 comprises 16 residues. V dropped 4 bases and J dropped 7; count of bases not matched to a gene: 11. As DNA, the CDR3 is TGTGCCAGCAGTGCCACCGAAGCAGGGGGCGGTGAAAAACTGTTTTTT. This codes for CASSATEAGGGEKLFF.

Regarding this clone: The same CDR3 also results from other DNA sequences found in this sample. This chain links TRBV5-6 with TRBJ1-2, with a tentative D call TRBD1 (5 bases). This CDR3 contains 13 residues. The V gene lost 4 bases and the J gene lost 2 bases, with 9 bases spanning the gap. Germline V lookup: CDR1 SGHDT, CDR2 YYEEEE. The chain's CDR3 is CASSPGGNYGYTF. Here the CDR3 DNA reads TGTGCCAGCAGCCCGGGGGGGAACTATGGCTACACCTTC.

CDR3 in amino acids: CASSGGQGPGGTFNEQFF. CDR3 in DNA: TGTGCCAGCAGCGGGGGACAGGGCCCTGGTGGGACCTTCAATGAGCAGTTCTTC. The V and J genes are TRBV7-9 and TRBJ2-1; 9 bases agree with TRBD1. The V gene's germline CDR1 is SEHNR and CDR2 FQNEAQ (reference sequence). This CDR3 comprises 18 residues. With 5 bases clipped from V and 6 bases from J, the junction kept 17 bases outside the gene matches.

The chain couples TRBV30 to TRBJ2-5; D gene unclear. TRBJ2-7 explains the end of the DNA better; the J call may be wrong. The CDR3 runs to 14 residues. Germline V gives CDR1 GTSNPN, CDR2 SVGIG (reference sequence). CDR3 coding DNA: TGTGCCTGGAGTGTAACGGTCCGCTCCTACGAGCAGTACTTC. Translated, it gives CAWSVTVRSYEQYF.

This chain joins TRBV29-1 and TRBJ1-3; tentatively, D is TRBD1 (6 bases). Germline V CDR1 and CDR2: SQVTM, ANQGSEA. The CDR3 length is 13 residues. Trimming pared 6 bases from V and 4 bases from J, leaving 13 bases between. For the CDR3, the DNA is TGCAGCGTCCAACCCGGGACAGGAAACACCATATATTTT. Its translation: CSVQPGTGNTIYF.

The chain carries TRBV7-3 and TRBJ2-1; 9 nucleotides agree with TRBD1. Per germline, CDR1 SGHTA and CDR2 FQGTGA. The length of the CDR3 is 13 residues. The trim removed 5 bases at V and 7 bases at J, leaving 3 bases unmatched. The CDR3 is CASSGTGINEQFF. Written as DNA, the CDR3 is TGTGCCAGCAGCGGGACAGGGATAAATGAGCAGTTCTTC.

This clone came up a few times. This rearrangement joins TRBV9 to TRBJ2-3; TRBD2 aligns across 8 bases. The ends lost 3 bases at V and 2 bases at J; junction bases unmatched: 11. CDR3 length: 17 residues. Germline-derived CDR1 and CDR2 are SGDLS and YYNGEE. In nucleotides, the CDR3 is TGTGCCAGCAGCGGAGGCTTGGGCGGGGGGTTCACAGATACGCAGTATTTT. It specifies CASSGGLGGGFTDTQYF.

This chain connects TRBV2 to TRBJ1-1; TRBD1 is a possible D gene (5 bases). Germline assignment: CDR1 SNHLY and CDR2 FYNNEI. CDR3 length equals 13 residues. Trimming shortened V by 6 bases and J by 3 bases, and 11 bases separated the two germline ends. DNA of the CDR3: TGTGCCAGCAGAGGGGAGGTTGACACTGAAGCTTTCTTT. Amino acid sequence: CASRGEVDTEAFF. Using reference TRBV2 and TRBJ1-1 for the parts outside the CDR3, the full variable domain is EPEVTQTPSHQVTQMGQEVILRCVPISNHLYFYWYRQILGQKVEFLVSFYNNEISEKSEIFDDQFSVERPDGSNFTLKIRSTKLEDSAMYFCASRGEVDTEAFFGQGTRLTVV.